Described below is a single TCR beta chain sequence and its context. Its antigen remains unidentified. This record comes from a study of T-cell memory formation after mild COVID-19. General study results and limits: Cross-reactive memory apparently joined, as some responding clones appeared in pre-infection memory.

TCRdb processed the 5' RACE reads anew with MiXCR; each CDR3 protein has one entry. The table has tens of thousands of distinct CDR3 sequences, 20% to 25% seen once; the top ten hold under 50%. Sequenced: PBMCs or a T cell subset sorted from them (not recorded which). The clonotype was recovered from a man between 18 and 35 years old who had mild COVID-19 (a few samples of this study predate the infection). Cell type and time point are not known.

This CDR3 is CASRIWGPLDEQFF. The CDR3 DNA is TGCGCCAGCAGAATCTGGGGCCCATTGGATGAGCAGTTCTTC. The chain combines TRBV5-1 with TRBJ2-1; maybe TRBD1 (5 bases). Trimming removed 5 bases from V and 8 bases from J, with 17 bases in between. Germline V gene lookup returns CDR1 SGHRS and CDR2 YFSETQ. CDR3 length equals 14 residues. The variable domain in full, completed from reference TRBV5-1 and TRBJ2-1, reads KAGVTQTPRYLIKTRGQQVTLSCSPISGHRSVSWYQQTPGQGLQFLFEYFSETQRNKGNFPGRFSGRQFSNSRSEMNVSTLELGDSALYLCASRIWGPLDEQFFGPGTRLTVL.